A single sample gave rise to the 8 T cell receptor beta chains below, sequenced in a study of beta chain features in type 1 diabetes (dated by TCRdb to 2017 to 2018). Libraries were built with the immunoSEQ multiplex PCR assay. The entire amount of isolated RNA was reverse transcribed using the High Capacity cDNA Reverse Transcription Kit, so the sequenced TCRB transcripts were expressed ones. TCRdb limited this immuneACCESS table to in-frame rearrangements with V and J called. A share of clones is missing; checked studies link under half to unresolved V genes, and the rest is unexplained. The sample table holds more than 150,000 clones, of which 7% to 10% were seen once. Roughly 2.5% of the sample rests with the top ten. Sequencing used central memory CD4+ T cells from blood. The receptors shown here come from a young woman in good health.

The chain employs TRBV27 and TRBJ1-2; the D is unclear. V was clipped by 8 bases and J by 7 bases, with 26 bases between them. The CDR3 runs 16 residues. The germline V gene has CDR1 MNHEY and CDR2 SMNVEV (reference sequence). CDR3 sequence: CASRRAGNPDFRGYTF. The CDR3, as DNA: TGTGCCAGCCGACGCGCCGGGAACCCAGACTTTCGTGGCTACACCTTC.

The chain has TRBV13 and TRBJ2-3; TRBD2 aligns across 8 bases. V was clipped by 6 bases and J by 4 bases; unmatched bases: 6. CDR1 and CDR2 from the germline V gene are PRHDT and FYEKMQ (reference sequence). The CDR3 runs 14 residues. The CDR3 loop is CASRAGGAADTQYF. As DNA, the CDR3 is TGTGCCAGCAGAGCCGGGGGGGCCGCAGATACGCAGTATTTT.

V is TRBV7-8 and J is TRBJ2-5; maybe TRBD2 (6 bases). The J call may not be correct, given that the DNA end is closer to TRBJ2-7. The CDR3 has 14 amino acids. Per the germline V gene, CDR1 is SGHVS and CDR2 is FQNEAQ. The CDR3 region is CASSLRGDSDEQYF. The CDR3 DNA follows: TGTGCCAGCAGCTTACGAGGGGACTCGGACGAGCAGTACTTC.

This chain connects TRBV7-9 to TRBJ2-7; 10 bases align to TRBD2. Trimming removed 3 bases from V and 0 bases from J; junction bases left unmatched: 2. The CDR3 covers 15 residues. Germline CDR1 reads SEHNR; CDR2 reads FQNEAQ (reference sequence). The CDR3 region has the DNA TGTGCCAGCAGCTTTCGGACTAGCGGCTCCTACGAGCAGTACTTC. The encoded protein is CASSFRTSGSYEQYF.

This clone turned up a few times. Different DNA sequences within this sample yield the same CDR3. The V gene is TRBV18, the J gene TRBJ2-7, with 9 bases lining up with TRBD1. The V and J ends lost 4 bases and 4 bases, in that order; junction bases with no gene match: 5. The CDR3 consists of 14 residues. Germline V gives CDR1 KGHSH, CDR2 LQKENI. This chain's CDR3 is CASSQDRGPYEQYF. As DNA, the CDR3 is TGTGCCAGCTCACAGGACAGGGGTCCATACGAGCAGTACTTC.

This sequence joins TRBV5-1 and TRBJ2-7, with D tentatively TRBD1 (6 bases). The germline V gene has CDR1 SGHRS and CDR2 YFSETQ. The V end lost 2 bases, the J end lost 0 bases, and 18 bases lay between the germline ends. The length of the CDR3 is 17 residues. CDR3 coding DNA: TGCGCCAGCAGCTTAATCCTTCAGGGGACCCACTCCTACGAGCAGTACTTC. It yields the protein CASSLILQGTHSYEQYF.

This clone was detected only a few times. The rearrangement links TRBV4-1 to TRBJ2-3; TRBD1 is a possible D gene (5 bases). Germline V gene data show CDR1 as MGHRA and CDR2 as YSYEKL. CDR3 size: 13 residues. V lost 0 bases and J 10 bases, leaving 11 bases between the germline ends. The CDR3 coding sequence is TGCGCCAGCAGCCAAGATGGTCAGGGTGCGCAGTATTTT. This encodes CASSQDGQGAQYF.

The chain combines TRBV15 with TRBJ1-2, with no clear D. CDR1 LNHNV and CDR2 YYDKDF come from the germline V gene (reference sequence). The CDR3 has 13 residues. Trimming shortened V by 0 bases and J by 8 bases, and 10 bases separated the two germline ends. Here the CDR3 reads CATSRDLNGGYTF. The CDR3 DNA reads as TGTGCCACCAGCAGAGATTTGAACGGGGGCTACACCTTC.